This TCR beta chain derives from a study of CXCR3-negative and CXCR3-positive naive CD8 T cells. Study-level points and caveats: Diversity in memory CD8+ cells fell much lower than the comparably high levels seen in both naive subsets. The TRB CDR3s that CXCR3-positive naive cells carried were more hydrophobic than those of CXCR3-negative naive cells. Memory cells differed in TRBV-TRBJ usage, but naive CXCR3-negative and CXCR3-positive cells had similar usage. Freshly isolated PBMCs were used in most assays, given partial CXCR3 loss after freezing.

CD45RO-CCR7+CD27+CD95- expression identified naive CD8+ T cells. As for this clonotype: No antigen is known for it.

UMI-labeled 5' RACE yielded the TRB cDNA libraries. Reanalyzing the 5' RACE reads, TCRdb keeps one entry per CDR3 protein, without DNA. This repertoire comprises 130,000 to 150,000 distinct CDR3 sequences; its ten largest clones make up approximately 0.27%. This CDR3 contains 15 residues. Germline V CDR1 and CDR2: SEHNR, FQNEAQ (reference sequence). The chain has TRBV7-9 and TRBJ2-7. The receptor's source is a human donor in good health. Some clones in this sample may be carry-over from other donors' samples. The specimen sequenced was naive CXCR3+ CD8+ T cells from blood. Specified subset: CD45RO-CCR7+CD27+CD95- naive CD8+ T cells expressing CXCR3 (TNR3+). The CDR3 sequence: CASSFLSGFTDEQYF.